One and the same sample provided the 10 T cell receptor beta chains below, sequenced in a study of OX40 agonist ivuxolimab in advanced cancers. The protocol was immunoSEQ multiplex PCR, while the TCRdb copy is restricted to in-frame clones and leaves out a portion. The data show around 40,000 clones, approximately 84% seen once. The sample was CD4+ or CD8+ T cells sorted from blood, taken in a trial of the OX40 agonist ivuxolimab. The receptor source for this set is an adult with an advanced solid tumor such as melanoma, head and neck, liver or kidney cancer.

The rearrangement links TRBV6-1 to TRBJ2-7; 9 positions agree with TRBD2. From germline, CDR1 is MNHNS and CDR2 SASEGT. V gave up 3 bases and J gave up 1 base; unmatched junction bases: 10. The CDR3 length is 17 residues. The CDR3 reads CASSEQPPLAGSYEQYF. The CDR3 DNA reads TGTGCCAGCAGTGAGCAGCCGCCCCTAGCGGGATCCTACGAGCAGTACTTC.

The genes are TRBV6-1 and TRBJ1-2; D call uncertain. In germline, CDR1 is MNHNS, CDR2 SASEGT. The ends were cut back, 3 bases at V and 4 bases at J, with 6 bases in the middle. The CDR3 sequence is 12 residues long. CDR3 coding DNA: TGTGCCAGCAGTGACCAAAGCTATGGCTACACCTTC. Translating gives CASSDQSYGYTF.

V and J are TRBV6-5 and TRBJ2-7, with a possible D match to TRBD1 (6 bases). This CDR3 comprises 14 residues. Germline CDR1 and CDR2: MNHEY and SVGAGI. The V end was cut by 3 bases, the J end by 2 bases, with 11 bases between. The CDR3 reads CASSYGGWAYEQYF. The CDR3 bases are TGTGCCAGCAGTTATGGGGGCTGGGCCTACGAGCAGTACTTC.

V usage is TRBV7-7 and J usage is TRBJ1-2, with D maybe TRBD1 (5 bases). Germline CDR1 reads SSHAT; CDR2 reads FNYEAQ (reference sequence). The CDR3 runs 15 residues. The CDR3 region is CGLRGDPGYNYGYTF. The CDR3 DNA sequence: TGTGGCCTTCGGGGGGACCCCGGCTACAACTATGGCTACACCTTC.

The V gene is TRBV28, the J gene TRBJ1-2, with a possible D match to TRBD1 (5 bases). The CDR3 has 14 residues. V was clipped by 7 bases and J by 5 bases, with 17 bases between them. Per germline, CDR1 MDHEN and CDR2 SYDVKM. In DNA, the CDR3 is TGTGCCAGCATTACATCCAGGGAGGAGTATGGCTACACCTTC. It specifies CASITSREEYGYTF.

The CDR3 DNA reads TGTGCCAGCAGCCCCCTCCTCGGGGGCGGGAGGGCCGGAAATGAGCAGTTCTTC. Its translation: CASSPLLGGGRAGNEQFF. J is TRBJ2-1 and V is TRBV9; 9 nucleotides align to TRBD2. The V gene end was trimmed by 4 bases and the J gene end by 7 bases; junction bases not matched to a gene: 18. CDR3 length: 18 amino acids. The V gene's germline CDR1 is SGDLS and CDR2 YYNGEE.

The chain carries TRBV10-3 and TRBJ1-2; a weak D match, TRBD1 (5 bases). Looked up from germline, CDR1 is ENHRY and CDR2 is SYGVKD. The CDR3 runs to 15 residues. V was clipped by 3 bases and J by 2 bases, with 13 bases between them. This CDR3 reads CAISDRDLVNYGYTF. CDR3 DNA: TGTGCCATCAGTGACCGGGACTTGGTGAACTATGGCTACACCTTC.

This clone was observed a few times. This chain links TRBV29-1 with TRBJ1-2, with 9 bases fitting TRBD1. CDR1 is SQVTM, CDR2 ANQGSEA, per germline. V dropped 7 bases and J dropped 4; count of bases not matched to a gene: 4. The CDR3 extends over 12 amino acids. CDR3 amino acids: CSGGGQGYGYTF. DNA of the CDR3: TGCAGCGGGGGGGGACAGGGCTATGGCTACACCTTC. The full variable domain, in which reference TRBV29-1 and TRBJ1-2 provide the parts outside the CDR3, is SAVISQKPSRDICQRGTSLTIQCQVDSQVTMMFWYRQQPGQSLTLIATANQGSEATYESGFVIDKFPISRPNLTFSTLTVSNMSPEDSSIYLCSGGGQGYGYTFGSGTRLTVV.

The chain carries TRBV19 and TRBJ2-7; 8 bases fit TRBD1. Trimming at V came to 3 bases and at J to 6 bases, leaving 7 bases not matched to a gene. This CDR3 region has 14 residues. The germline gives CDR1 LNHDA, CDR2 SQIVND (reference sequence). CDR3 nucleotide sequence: TGTGCCAGTAGTATTGGGACAGGACCCTTCGAGCAGTACTTC. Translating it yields CASSIGTGPFEQYF.

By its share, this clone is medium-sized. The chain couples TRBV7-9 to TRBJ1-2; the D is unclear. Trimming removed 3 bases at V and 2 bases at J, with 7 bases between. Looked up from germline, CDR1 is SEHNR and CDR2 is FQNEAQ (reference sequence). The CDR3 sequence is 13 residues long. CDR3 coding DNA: TGTGCCAGCAGCTTTTACAGAAACTATGGCTACACCTTC. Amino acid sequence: CASSFYRNYGYTF.